This passage covers 8 T cell receptor beta chains from one sample sequenced in a study of neurological immune-mediated disorders. TCRdb re-called the 5' RACE reads with MiXCR, one entry per CDR3 protein. The table includes tens of thousands of distinct CDR3 sequences, around 15% detected once. The time point denotes: longitudinal time-point 1 (baseline). Sequenced sample: PBMCs. Source of these receptors: a female donor with HTLV-1-associated myelopathy (HAM/TSP).

This clonotype was seen a few times. The chain joins TRBV6-5 to TRBJ1-2, with TRBD1 matching 10 bases. V shed 4 bases and J 5 bases; nucleotides not matched to a gene: 7. CDR1 is MNHEY and CDR2 is SVGAGI in the germline V gene. The CDR3 runs 15 residues. Here the CDR3 DNA reads TGTGCCAGCAGTTTAGGGACAGGGGAATGGTATGGCTACACCTTC. This codes for CASSLGTGEWYGYTF.

This clonotype showed up just a few times. The V call is TRBV11-2, the J call TRBJ2-2; TRBD1 matches 9 bases. CDR3 length equals 15 residues. CDR1 and CDR2 from the germline V gene are SGHAT and FQNNGV. Trimming at V came to 5 bases and at J to 7 bases, leaving 8 bases not matched to a gene. The CDR3 spells CASSRPQGAGGELFF. CDR3 DNA: TGTGCCAGCAGCAGACCACAGGGGGCGGGCGGGGAGCTGTTTTTT.

At least ten counts were recorded for this clonotype. The CDR3 loop is CASSIRDRGDEQYF. DNA of the CDR3: TGTGCCAGCAGCATCCGGGACAGGGGTGATGAGCAGTACTTC. The chain carries TRBV7-8 and TRBJ2-7, with 10 positions matching TRBD1. With V trimmed by 5 bases and J by 7 bases, 8 bases remained unmatched. Looked up from germline, CDR1 is SGHVS and CDR2 is FQNEAQ. There are 14 residues in the CDR3.

This clonotype came up many times. The rearrangement joins TRBV5-1 to TRBJ2-7; D unresolved. The germline gives CDR1 SGHRS, CDR2 YFSETQ. V was shortened by 0 bases and J by 10 bases, with 5 bases between the two germline ends. The CDR3 loop spans 10 amino acids. CDR3 region: CASSLGLQYF. As DNA, the CDR3 is TGCGCCAGCAGCTTGGGGCTACAGTACTTC.

This clonotype has a count of ten or more. The chain links TRBV5-1 to TRBJ1-5; no firm D call. CDR3 length: 12 amino acids. With 4 bases removed from V and 8 bases from J, the gap between germline ends came to 10 bases. Germline V gene data show CDR1 as SGHRS and CDR2 as YFSETQ. The DNA of the CDR3 is TGCGCCAGCAGCACCCCTGGGGAGCCCCAGCATTTT. Encoded protein: CASSTPGEPQHF.

This clonotype was counted many times. The V gene is TRBV11-1, the J gene TRBJ2-3; D gene uncertain. CDR3 length equals 15 residues. Germline V gives CDR1 SGHAT, CDR2 FQDESV (reference sequence). V lost 5 bases, J lost 2 bases, and 14 bases lay in between. CDR3 loop: CASSRHVGATDTQYF. DNA for the CDR3: TGTGCCAGCAGCCGCCACGTAGGAGCCACAGATACGCAGTATTTT.

Ten or more counts support this clonotype. The rearrangement uses TRBV6-1 and TRBJ2-1; D unclear. V was pared by 0 bases and J by 0 bases, with 9 bases between. Looked up from germline, CDR1 is MNHNS and CDR2 is SASEGT. The CDR3 consists of 16 residues. Here the CDR3 reads CASSEAYGDSYNEQFF. The CDR3 bases are TGTGCCAGCAGTGAAGCTTATGGAGACTCCTACAATGAGCAGTTCTTC.

Concerning this clonotype itself: A much larger clone lies a single base off, so this may be a read error. This chain connects TRBV28 to TRBJ2-2; D unclear. CDR1 and CDR2 from the germline V gene are MDHEN and SYDVKM. The CDR3 has 12 residues. The CDR3 region is CARSSRTGELFF. Here the CDR3 DNA reads TGTGCCAGAAGTTCTAGGACCGGGGAGCTGTTTTTT.